Listed here is a single T cell receptor (delta chain). TCRdb reprocessed the RT-PCR reads using CATT. Of about 7,800 delta-chain clones detected, approximately 14% appear once; the ten largest clones hold 5% to 6%. The source of the sample is a study of gamma-delta T cells after stem cell transplantation. The ends were cut back, 5 bases at V and 1 base at J, with 17 bases in the middle. Germline V gene lookup returns CDR1 TSWWSYY and CDR2 QGS. The CDR3 contains 16 residues. Material for sequencing was gamma-delta T cells. This chain connects TRDV1 to TRDJ1, with unresolved D. This TCR was recovered from a human donor. It is not recorded whose cells these are; they may come from a transplant donor. The CDR3 DNA reads as TGTGCTCTTGGGCACTACGCGACTGACTGCACCGATAAACTCATCTTT. It encodes CALGHYATDCTDKLIF.